A single sample is the source of the 9 T cell receptor beta chains below, sequenced in a study of T-cell memory formation after mild COVID-19. TCRdb itself ran the 5' RACE reads through MiXCR, one entry per CDR3 protein. The sample shows roughly 600,000 distinct CDR3 sequences, about 20% of them seen only once. Sequencing input: PBMCs or a T cell subset sorted from them (not recorded which). The source is an adult woman who had mild COVID-19 (a few samples of this study predate the infection). Cell type and time point are not known.

The gene calls are TRBV28 and TRBJ2-7; 8 nucleotides align to TRBD1. Germline V gene sequence: CDR1 MDHEN, CDR2 SYDVKM. The CDR3 consists of 12 residues. V shed 5 bases and J 6 bases; nucleotides not matched to a gene: 3. The CDR3 protein is CASSVGQGEQYF. The CDR3 bases are TGTGCCAGCAGTGTCGGACAGGGCGAGCAGTACTTC.

The chain recombines TRBV7-6 with TRBJ1-1; D remains unclear. CDR1 SGHVS and CDR2 FNYEAQ come from the germline V gene. This CDR3 is built from 14 residues. V was shortened by 6 bases and J by 0 bases, with 11 bases between the two germline ends. This CDR3 reads CASRDGWMNTEAFF. CDR3 DNA sequence: TGTGCCAGCAGGGACGGTTGGATGAACACTGAAGCTTTCTTT.

The J gene is TRBJ2-7, the V gene TRBV6-5; D may correspond to TRBD1 or TRBD2 (5 bases each). The germline V and J ends were trimmed by 5 bases and 5 bases, with 16 bases remaining between them. CDR3 length: 14 residues. CDR1 MNHEY and CDR2 SVGAGI come from the germline V gene. For the CDR3, the DNA is TGTGCCAGCAGTACCGATCGAGGGGTCGACGAGCAGTACTTC. Translation: CASSTDRGVDEQYF.

This clonotype has a handful of counts. This chain links TRBV5-1 with TRBJ2-5; D is ambiguous. The V gene's germline CDR1 is SGHRS and CDR2 YFSETQ. Trimming pared 5 bases from V and 2 bases from J, leaving 13 bases between. The CDR3 is 14 residues long. The CDR3 is CASSSYLEQETQYF. In DNA form, the CDR3 reads TGCGCCAGCAGTTCCTACCTCGAGCAAGAGACCCAGTACTTC. The complete variable domain, with remaining parts taken from reference TRBV5-1 and TRBJ2-5, reads KAGVTQTPRYLIKTRGQQVTLSCSPISGHRSVSWYQQTPGQGLQFLFEYFSETQRNKGNFPGRFSGRQFSNSRSEMNVSTLELGDSALYLCASSSYLEQETQYFGPGTRLLVL.

V usage is TRBV5-1 and J usage is TRBJ1-3; D gene uncertain. This CDR3 has 15 amino acids. The germline V gene encodes CDR1 SGHRS and CDR2 YFSETQ. Trimming stripped 0 bases from V and 0 bases from J, with 7 bases between. This CDR3 is CASSLDTFSGNTIYF. The CDR3, as DNA: TGCGCCAGCAGCTTGGATACCTTCTCTGGAAACACCATATATTTT.

The sample holds a few counts of this clonotype. V is TRBV25-1 and J is TRBJ1-2, with TRBD1 matching 8 bases. CDR3 length equals 12 residues. Germline V lookup: CDR1 MGHDK, CDR2 SYGVNS. V lost 8 bases to trimming and J lost 8 bases; unmatched junction nucleotides: 7. The CDR3 region has the DNA TGTGCCAGCCTCGGGACAGGTGGCGGCTACACCTTC. As protein: CASLGTGGGYTF.

The chain combines TRBV3-1 with TRBJ2-1; D ambiguous. This CDR3 region has 13 residues. Trimming removed 5 bases at V and 0 bases at J, with 5 bases between. CDR1 and CDR2 (germline): LGHDT, YNNKEL (reference sequence). The CDR3 DNA reads TGTGCCAGCAGCTCCCGCTCCTACAATGAGCAGTTCTTC. It specifies CASSSRSYNEQFF.

This chain connects TRBV30 to TRBJ2-7; D may match TRBD1 or TRBD2 (5 bases each). Germline V lookup: CDR1 GTSNPN, CDR2 SVGIG (reference sequence). V was trimmed by 0 bases and J by 3 bases, leaving 9 bases between them. The CDR3 is made up of 13 amino acids. For the CDR3, the DNA is TGTGCCTGGAGTGTGAATGGGGGCTACGAGCAGTACTTC. Translating it yields CAWSVNGGYEQYF.

This clonotype has more than one count but fewer than ten. V and J are TRBV5-1 and TRBJ2-7; TRBD1 aligns across 9 bases. CDR3 length: 14 amino acids. Trimming cost V 5 bases and J 2 bases; bases outside gene matches: 5. Germline CDR1 is SGHRS and CDR2 is YFSETQ. DNA for the CDR3: TGCGCCAGCAGAGGGGGGACAGGGCCCTACGAGCAGTACTTC. Amino acids: CASRGGTGPYEQYF.